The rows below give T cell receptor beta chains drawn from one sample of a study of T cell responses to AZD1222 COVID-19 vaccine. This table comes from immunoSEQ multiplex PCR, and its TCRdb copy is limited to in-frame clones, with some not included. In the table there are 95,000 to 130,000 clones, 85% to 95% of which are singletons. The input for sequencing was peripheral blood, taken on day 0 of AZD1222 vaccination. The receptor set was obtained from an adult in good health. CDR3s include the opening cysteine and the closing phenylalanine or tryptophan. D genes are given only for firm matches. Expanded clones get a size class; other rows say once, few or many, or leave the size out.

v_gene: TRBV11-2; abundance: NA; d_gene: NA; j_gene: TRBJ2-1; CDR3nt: TGTGCCAGCAGCTTCTCGGGCAGGGACCACAATGAGCAGTTCTTC; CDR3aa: CASSFSGRDHNEQFF
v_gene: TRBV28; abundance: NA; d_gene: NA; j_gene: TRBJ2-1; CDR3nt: TGTGCCAGCAGTCCACCTTCAGGGCGTAATGAGCAGTTCTTC; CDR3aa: CASSPPSGRNEQFF
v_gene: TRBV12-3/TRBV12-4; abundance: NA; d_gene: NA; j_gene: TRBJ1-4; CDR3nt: TGTGCCAGCAGTTTCCAGACAAATGAAAAACTGTTTTTT; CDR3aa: CASSFQTNEKLFF
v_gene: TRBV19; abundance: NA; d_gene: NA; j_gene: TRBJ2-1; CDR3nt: TGTGCCAGTAGTATAACTACGACCTACAATGAGCAGTTCTTC; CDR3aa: CASSITTTYNEQFF
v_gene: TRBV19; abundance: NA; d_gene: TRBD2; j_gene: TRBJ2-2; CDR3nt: TGTGCCAGTAAGGGACTACTTAACACCGGGGAGCTGTTTTTT; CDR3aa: CASKGLLNTGELFF
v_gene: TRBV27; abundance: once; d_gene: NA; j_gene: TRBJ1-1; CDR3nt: TGTGCCAGCAGCTTTCAAGCCCGGGGGGGCGAAGCTTTCTTT; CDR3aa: CASSFQARGGEAFF
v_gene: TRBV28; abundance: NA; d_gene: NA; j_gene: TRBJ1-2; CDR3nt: TGTGCCAGCAGTTTTGGCAGGAAGTATGGCTACACCTTC; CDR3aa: CASSFGRKYGYTF
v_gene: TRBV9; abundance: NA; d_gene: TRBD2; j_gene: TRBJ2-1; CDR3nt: TGTGCCAGCAGCGTAGAGTTTGTACTAGCGGGAGAGGCAGGCTCCTACAATGAGCAGTTCTTC; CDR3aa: CASSVEFVLAGEAGSYNEQFF
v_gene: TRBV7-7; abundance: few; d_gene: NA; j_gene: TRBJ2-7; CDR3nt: TGTGCCAGCAGCTTAGCGTTGACAGAAGCCGAGCAGTACTTC; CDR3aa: CASSLALTEAEQYF
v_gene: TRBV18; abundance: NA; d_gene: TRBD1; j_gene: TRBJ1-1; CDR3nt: TGTGCCAGCTCACCCGAACAGGGGCTCTACACTGAAGCTTTCTTT; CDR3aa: CASSPEQGLYTEAFF
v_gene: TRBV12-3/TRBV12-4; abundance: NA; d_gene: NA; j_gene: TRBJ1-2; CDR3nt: TGTGCCAGCAGCCACAGTTCCGGGGATGGCTACACCTTC; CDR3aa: CASSHSSGDGYTF
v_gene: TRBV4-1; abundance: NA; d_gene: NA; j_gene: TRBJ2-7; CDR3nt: TGCGCCAGCAGTTTAGGTGTAGCGGAAACAGGGCAGTACTTC; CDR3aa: CASSLGVAETGQYF
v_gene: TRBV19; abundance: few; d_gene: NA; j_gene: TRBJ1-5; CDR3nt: TGTGCCAGTAGTATTGTGGACACATCTATCCATCAGCCCCAGCATTTT; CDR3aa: CASSIVDTSIHQPQHF
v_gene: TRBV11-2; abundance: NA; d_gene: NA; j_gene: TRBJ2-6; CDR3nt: TGTGCCAGCAGCTCCCCAGGCTCTGGGGCCAACGTCCTGACTTTC; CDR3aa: CASSSPGSGANVLTF
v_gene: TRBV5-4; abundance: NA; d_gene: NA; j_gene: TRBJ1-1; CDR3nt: TGTGCCAGCAGCTTGAGGGGTTTTGAAGCTTTCTTT; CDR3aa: CASSLRGFEAFF
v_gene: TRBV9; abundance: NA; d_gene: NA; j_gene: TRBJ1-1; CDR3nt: TGTGCCAGCAGCGTAGATGGGGGATCTGAAGCTTTCTTT; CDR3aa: CASSVDGGSEAFF
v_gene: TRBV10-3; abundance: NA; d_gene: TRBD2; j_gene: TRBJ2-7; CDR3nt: TGTGCCATCAGTGTGTGGGCTAGCGGGAGCTCCTACGAGCAGTACTTC; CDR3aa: CAISVWASGSSYEQYF
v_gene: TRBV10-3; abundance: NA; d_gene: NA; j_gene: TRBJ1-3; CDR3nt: TGTGCCATCGGTACCGACGGAAACACCATATATTTT; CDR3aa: CAIGTDGNTIYF
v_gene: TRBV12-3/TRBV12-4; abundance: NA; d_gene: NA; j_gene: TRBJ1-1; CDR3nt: TGTGCCAGCAGACAAGCTCAGAACACTGAAGCTTTCTTT; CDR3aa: CASRQAQNTEAFF
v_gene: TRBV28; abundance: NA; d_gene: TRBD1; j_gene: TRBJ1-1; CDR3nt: TGTGCCAGCAGTTTAACCCAAGGGACAGGGGCATTAGCTTTCTTT; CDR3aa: CASSLTQGTGALAFF
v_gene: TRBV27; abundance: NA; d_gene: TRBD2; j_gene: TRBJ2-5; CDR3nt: TGTGCCAGCAGTCCTCAACTAGCGGGAGTGGTGGGGACCCAGTACTTC; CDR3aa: CASSPQLAGVVGTQYF
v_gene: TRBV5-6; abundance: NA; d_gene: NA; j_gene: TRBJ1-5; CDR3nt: TGTGCCAGCAGCTTGGGGGTTACTCAGCCCCAGCATTTT; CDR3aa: CASSLGVTQPQHF
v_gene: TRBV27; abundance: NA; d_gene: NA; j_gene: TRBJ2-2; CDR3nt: TGTGCCAGCAGTCAGGTATCGAACACCGGGGAGCTGTTTTTT; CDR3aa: CASSQVSNTGELFF
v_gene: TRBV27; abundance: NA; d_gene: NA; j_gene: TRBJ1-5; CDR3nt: TGTGCCAGCAGTGAGATTTATAGCAATCAGCCCCAGCATTTT; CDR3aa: CASSEIYSNQPQHF
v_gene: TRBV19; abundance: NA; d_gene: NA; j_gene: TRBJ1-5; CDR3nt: TGTGCCAGTACCCTCGGGGCCGAAAGGACTATCAATCAGCCCCAGCATTTT; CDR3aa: CASTLGAERTINQPQHF
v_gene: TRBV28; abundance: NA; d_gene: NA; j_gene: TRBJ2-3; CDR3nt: TGTGCCAGCAGTAGTGCGGGGACGCAGTATTTT; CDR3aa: CASSSAGTQYF
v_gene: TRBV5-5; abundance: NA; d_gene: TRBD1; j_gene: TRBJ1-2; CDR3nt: TGTGCCAGCAGCTCGGACAGGGGGCGCCTTGGCTACACCTTC; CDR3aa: CASSSDRGRLGYTF
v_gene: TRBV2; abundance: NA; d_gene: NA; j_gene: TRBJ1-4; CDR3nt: TGTGCCAGCGGGTATTTCGAAAAACTGTTTTTT; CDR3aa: CASGYFEKLFF
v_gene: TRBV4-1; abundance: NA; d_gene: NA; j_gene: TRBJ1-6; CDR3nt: TGCGCCAGCAGCCAGGAACAGGAATCACCCCTCCACTTT; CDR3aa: CASSQEQESPLHF
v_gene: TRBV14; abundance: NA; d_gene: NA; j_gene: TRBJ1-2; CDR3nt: TGTGCCAGCAGCCAGGACCCCGGCAACGAGAGAATACGGGGCTACACCTTC; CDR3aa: CASSQDPGNERIRGYTF
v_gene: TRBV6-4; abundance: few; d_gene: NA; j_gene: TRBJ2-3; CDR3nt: TGTGCCAGCAGTGAGCGTTATAGCACAGATACGCAGTATTTT; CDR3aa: CASSERYSTDTQYF
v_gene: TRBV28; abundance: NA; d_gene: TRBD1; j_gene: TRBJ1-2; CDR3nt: TGTGCCAGCAGGGGGATACAGGGGCGCGGGTATGGCTACACCTTC; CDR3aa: CASRGIQGRGYGYTF
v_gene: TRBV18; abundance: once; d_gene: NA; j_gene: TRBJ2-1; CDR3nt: TGTGCCAGCTCACCACCGATGGGGCCCTACAATGAGCAGTTCTTC; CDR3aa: CASSPPMGPYNEQFF
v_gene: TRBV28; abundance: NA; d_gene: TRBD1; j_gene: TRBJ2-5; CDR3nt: TGTGCCAGCAGTTACCCCGGGACAGCACAAGAGACCCAGTACTTC; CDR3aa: CASSYPGTAQETQYF
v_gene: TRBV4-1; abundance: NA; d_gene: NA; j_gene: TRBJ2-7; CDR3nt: TGCGCCAGCAGCCAAGGTTCCGGGACGGCCTCCTACGAGCAGTACTTC; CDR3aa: CASSQGSGTASYEQYF
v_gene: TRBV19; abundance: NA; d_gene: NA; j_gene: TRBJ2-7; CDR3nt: TGTGCCAGTAGTGGTTCCCCTGGCTCCTACGAGCAGTACTTC; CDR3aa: CASSGSPGSYEQYF
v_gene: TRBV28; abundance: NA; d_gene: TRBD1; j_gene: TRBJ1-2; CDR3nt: TGTGCCAGCAGTCCTGGGACAGACCCAATGAACTATGGCTACACCTTC; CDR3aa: CASSPGTDPMNYGYTF
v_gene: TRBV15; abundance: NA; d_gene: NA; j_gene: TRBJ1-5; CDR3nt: TGTGCCACCAGCAGAGATCTGGGAACGGATAGCAATCAGCCCCAGCATTTT; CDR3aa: CATSRDLGTDSNQPQHF
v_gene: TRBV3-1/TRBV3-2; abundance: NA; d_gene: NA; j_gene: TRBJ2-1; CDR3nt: TGTGCCAGCAGCCCCCCTGGATACAATGAGCAGTTCTTC; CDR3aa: CASSPPGYNEQFF